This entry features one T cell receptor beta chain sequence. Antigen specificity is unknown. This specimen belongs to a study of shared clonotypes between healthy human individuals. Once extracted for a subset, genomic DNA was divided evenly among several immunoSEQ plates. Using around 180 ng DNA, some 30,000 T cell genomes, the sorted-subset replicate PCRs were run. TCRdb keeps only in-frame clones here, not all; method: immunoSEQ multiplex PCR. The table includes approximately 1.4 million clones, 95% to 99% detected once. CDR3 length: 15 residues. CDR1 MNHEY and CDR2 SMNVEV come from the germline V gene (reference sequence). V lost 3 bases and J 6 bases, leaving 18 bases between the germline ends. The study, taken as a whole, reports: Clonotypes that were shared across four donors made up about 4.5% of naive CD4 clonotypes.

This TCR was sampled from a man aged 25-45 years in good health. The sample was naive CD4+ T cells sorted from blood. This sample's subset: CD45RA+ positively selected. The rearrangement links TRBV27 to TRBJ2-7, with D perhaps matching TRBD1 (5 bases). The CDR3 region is CASSFHPAGPSEQYF. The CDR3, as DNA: TGTGCCAGCAGTTTCCACCCGGCAGGGCCTAGCGAGCAGTACTTC.